Listed below are T cell receptor beta chains from one sample, sequenced in a study of cytomegalovirus exposure and HLA in healthy donors. Libraries were prepared by immunoSEQ multiplex PCR; TCRdb keeps only in-frame clonotypes and omits some of them. The sample holds roughly 180,000 clones, over 75% seen once. The sample taken for sequencing was PBMCs. The receptors derive from a woman aged 25 to 45 in good health and CMV-seronegative. Both conserved end residues are part of each CDR3. Fields, in order: J gene, D gene, V gene, clone size, CDR3 DNA, CDR3 protein. A D gene is named only where the DNA matches it firmly. Where a row states a size, it is once, few, many or the class of an expanded clone; other rows omit it.

>TRBJ2-2|NA|TRBV2|NA
TGTGCCAGCAGTAAGGGACAAGACACCGGGGAGCTGTTTTTT
CASSKGQDTGELFF
>TRBJ2-5|TRBD2|TRBV5-4|NA
TGTGCCAGCAGCCGTGCTAGCGGGGGGGTCCAAGAGACCCAGTACTTC
CASSRASGGVQETQYF
>TRBJ2-7|TRBD1|TRBV7-9|NA
TGTGCCAGCAGCGGACCGGGACAGGTCCCTTTACTCTCCTACGAGCAGTACTTC
CASSGPGQVPLLSYEQYF
>TRBJ2-7|NA|TRBV27|NA
TGTGCCAGCAGTTTGGGCAGGGCCTACGAGCAGTACTTC
CASSLGRAYEQYF
>TRBJ2-1|TRBD2|TRBV19|few
TGTGCCAGTAGTATTCTAGCGGCCAATGAGCAGTTCTTC
CASSILAANEQFF
>TRBJ2-5|NA|TRBV7-8|NA
TGTGCCAGCAGCTTAGCGCGTAGGGCAGGGGTGCAAGAGACCCAGTACTTC
CASSLARRAGVQETQYF
>TRBJ2-7|TRBD2|TRBV29-1|NA
TGCAGCGTTGCAGGGGTTTTCGGGACTAGCGAGGGCACCTACGAGCAGTACTTC
CSVAGVFGTSEGTYEQYF
>TRBJ1-6|NA|TRBV21-1|NA
TGTGCCAGCAGCAAAGTTGGGCTGTATAATTCACCCCTCCACTTT
CASSKVGLYNSPLHF
>TRBJ2-1|NA|TRBV7-6|NA
TGTGCCAGCAGCTTAGCGCTCTGGCGGATGGGCAATGAGCAGTTCTTC
CASSLALWRMGNEQFF
>TRBJ1-5|NA|TRBV4-3|NA
TGCGCCAGCAGCCAAGATCGAACAGGACGTTCAGGGTCCCAGCATTTT
CASSQDRTGRSGSQHF
>TRBJ1-5|TRBD1|TRBV27|NA
TGTGCCAGCAGTTCACAGGGGCCGCGATTTCAGCCCCAGCATTTT
CASSSQGPRFQPQHF
>TRBJ2-1|TRBD2|TRBV4-3|NA
TGCGCCAGCAGCCAAGAGGTCGGGGGGGCCTACAATGAGCAGTTCTTC
CASSQEVGGAYNEQFF
>TRBJ1-1|NA|TRBV29-1|NA
TGCAGCGTTCCAGACATGAACACTGAAGCTTTCTTT
CSVPDMNTEAFF
>TRBJ2-7|NA|TRBV6-5|once
TGTGCCAGCAGTCCCCAACCCGGGGTCTCCTACGAGCAGTACTTC
CASSPQPGVSYEQYF
>TRBJ1-2|TRBD1|TRBV6-1|NA
TGTGCCAGCAGTGAAGCGCTTCTTGACAGGGCTAACTATGGCTACACCTTC
CASSEALLDRANYGYTF
>TRBJ2-7|NA|TRBV18|NA
TGTGCCAGCTCGCGGGCAGGGACACTTTACGAGCAGTACTTC
CASSRAGTLYEQYF
>TRBJ1-4|NA|TRBV30|NA
TGTGCCTGGAAGGGAGGCCTAATGAGGAAACTGTTTTTT
CAWKGGLMRKLFF
>TRBJ2-7|TRBD2|TRBV18|NA
TGTGCCAGCTCACTTGGGACGGGACTCCGGGAGGAGGGGCAGTACTTC
CASSLGTGLREEGQYF
>TRBJ1-3|NA|TRBV7-2|NA
TGTGCCAGCAGCTTAGAAGTGGGGGCGGGAAACACCATATATTTT
CASSLEVGAGNTIYF
>TRBJ2-2|TRBD2|TRBV19|NA
TGTGCCAGTGATCGGCAGGTAGCGGGGGGGATCACCGGGGAGCTGTTTTTT
CASDRQVAGGITGELFF
>TRBJ2-7|TRBD1|TRBV6-1|NA
TGTGCCAGCAGCGAGACAGGGTCCTACGAGCAGTACTTC
CASSETGSYEQYF
>TRBJ1-1|NA|TRBV21-1|NA
TGTGCCAGCACCGGGGGGACAGGGGTTTCTGAAGCTTTCTTT
CASTGGTGVSEAFF
>TRBJ2-3|TRBD2|TRBV7-2|NA
TGTGCCAGCAGCTTAAGACCAGCGGGGGGTGGGGCAGATACGCAGTATTTT
CASSLRPAGGGADTQYF
>TRBJ1-2|NA|TRBV7-9|NA
TGTGCCAGCTTAGTCTCGGGGGGCATTTTCAACTATGGCTACACCTTC
CASLVSGGIFNYGYTF
>TRBJ2-7|NA|TRBV15|NA
TGTGCCACCAGCAGGGACGGACTGACCTACGAGCAGTACTTC
CATSRDGLTYEQYF
>TRBJ2-7|TRBD1|TRBV2|NA
TGTGCCAGCAGGATGAACAGGGGCCCCACCTACGAGCAGTACTTC
CASRMNRGPTYEQYF
>TRBJ2-2|TRBD2|TRBV10-1|NA
TGCGCCAGCAGTCCAATTAGCGGGGCAAACACCGGGGAGCTGTTTTTT
CASSPISGANTGELFF
>TRBJ1-1|NA|TRBV30|NA
TGTGCCTGGAGTGGGGACGTAGAGGACAGAGCTTTCTTT
CAWSGDVEDRAFF
>TRBJ2-5|NA|TRBV5-4|few
TGTGCCAGCAGCTTCTCCGCGGGCGAAGAGACCCAGTACTTC
CASSFSAGEETQYF
>TRBJ1-5|TRBD1|TRBV7-6|few
TGTGCCAGCAGGTCGGACAGGGGGAGGGGTCAGCCCCAGCATTTT
CASRSDRGRGQPQHF
>TRBJ1-4|NA|TRBV5-8|few
TGTGCCAGCAGCCATTACGGGGGTGAAGAAAAACTGTTTTTT
CASSHYGGEEKLFF
>TRBJ2-5|TRBD2|TRBV7-7|NA
TGTGCCAGCAGCTTAGGGGTGGCTAGCGGAGAGACCCAGTACTTC
CASSLGVASGETQYF
>TRBJ2-7|NA|TRBV7-4|NA
TGTGCCAGCACCGTGACTAGTTCCTACGAGCAGTACTTC
CASTVTSSYEQYF
>TRBJ1-2|NA|TRBV5-1|NA
TGCGCCAGCAGCACGGGGGGACACACCACTATGATCTATGGCTACACCTTC
CASSTGGHTTMIYGYTF
>TRBJ1-2|NA|TRBV4-1|NA
TGCGCCAGCAGCCAACCGTTGAGGGGGAACTATGGCTACACCTTC
CASSQPLRGNYGYTF
>TRBJ2-3|TRBD2|TRBV7-7|NA
TGTGCTAGCAGCTTAGATGGGACTAGCGGGGGTTCTAGCACAGATACGCAGTATTTT
CASSLDGTSGGSSTDTQYF
>TRBJ2-7|NA|TRBV7-6|medium-sized
TGTGCCAGCAGCGATGACATCTACGAGCAGTACTTC
CASSDDIYEQYF
>TRBJ1-2|TRBD1|TRBV6-5|few
TGTGCCAGCAGTCCCCGGGCAGGGGGGTCCTATGGCTACACCTTC
CASSPRAGGSYGYTF
>TRBJ1-1|NA|TRBV5-1|once
TGCGCCAGCAGCATAAACGCCAATGCGAATGAAGCTTTCTTT
CASSINANANEAFF
>TRBJ1-1|TRBD1|TRBV10-1|NA
TGCGCCAGCAGCCGGGACAGGGAGAACACTGAAGCTTTCTTT
CASSRDRENTEAFF
>TRBJ1-1|TRBD1|TRBV4-2|few
TGTGCCAGCAGCCAAGACCGGACAGGGATGAACACTGAAGCTTTCTTT
CASSQDRTGMNTEAFF
>TRBJ1-2|TRBD1|TRBV5-1|NA
TGCGCCAGCAGCTTGAGTGGGACAGGGGATGGCTACACCTTC
CASSLSGTGDGYTF
>TRBJ2-7|NA|TRBV19|NA
TGTGCCAGTAGTATAGATCATGAGGGGGTCCGCGAGCAGTACTTC
CASSIDHEGVREQYF
>TRBJ2-5|TRBD2|TRBV6-6|NA
TGTGCCAGCAGCCCGGGGGGGCCTAAAGAGACCCAGTACTTC
CASSPGGPKETQYF
>TRBJ1-2|NA|TRBV7-9|NA
TGTGCCAGCAGCCCCCAAGACAGGTCGGGCTACACCTTC
CASSPQDRSGYTF
>TRBJ2-1|TRBD1|TRBV9|few
TGTGCCAGCAGCGTCTCATCCGGGACAGGGGTCAATGAGCAGTTCTTC
CASSVSSGTGVNEQFF
>TRBJ2-5|NA|TRBV21-1|NA
TGTGCCAGCACCGCCGACAGGGCTCAGTACCAAGAGACCCAGTACTTC
CASTADRAQYQETQYF
>TRBJ1-3|NA|TRBV5-6|NA
TGTGCCAGCACCCCTTACTCTGGAAACACCATATATTTT
CASTPYSGNTIYF
>TRBJ2-2|NA|TRBV5-1|NA
TGCGCCAGCAGCGACCCGGGACTCCCGTCCGGGGAGCTGTTTTTT
CASSDPGLPSGELFF
>TRBJ1-4|NA|TRBV19|NA
TGTGCCAGTAGTATACAGGGCGTTAATGAAAAACTGTTTTTT
CASSIQGVNEKLFF
>TRBJ2-2|TRBD1|TRBV4-1|NA
TGCGCCAGCAGCCACACAGGGACAGCCGGGGAGCTGTTTTTT
CASSHTGTAGELFF
>TRBJ1-6|NA|TRBV6-5|once
TGTGCCAGCAGTTACCGGAGTAATTCACCCCTCCACTTT
CASSYRSNSPLHF
>TRBJ1-5|NA|TRBV4-1|few
TGCGCCAGCAGCCAAGAGTTGGGTAGCACGGGGCCCCAGCATTTT
CASSQELGSTGPQHF